These 6 T cell receptor beta chains came from one sample sequenced in a study of prognosis after radiotherapy for stage I lung cancer. Two rounds of multiplex PCR amplified TCR beta CDR3 from genomic DNA. Initially, in first-round PCR, primers specific to each TRBV and TRBJ gene were used. Using its own MiXCR run on the multiplex PCR reads, TCRdb lists one record per CDR3 protein. The sample records more than 15,000 distinct CDR3 sequences, around 40% being singletons. The sequenced sample was PBMCs, obtained before or after stereotactic body radiation therapy (not recorded which). The receptors derive from a donor aged 50 or older with non-small cell lung cancer.

Regarding this clonotype: This may be a read error: a much more frequent sequence differs by one nucleotide. V is TRBV24-1 and J is TRBJ2-3; perhaps TRBD1 as D (6 bases). This CDR3 contains 17 residues. Germline-derived CDR1 and CDR2 are KGHDR and SFDVKD. CDR3 DNA sequence: TGTGCCACCAGTGATTTGGGAGCAGGGGAGTACACACATACGCAGTATTTT. It translates to CATSDLGAGEYTHTQYF.

Remarks on this clonotype: A read error is the likely source, as a far larger clone sits one nucleotide away. This chain links TRBV6-5 with TRBJ2-1; 10 bases align to TRBD2. The CDR3 is 15 residues long. Germline V gene data show CDR1 as MNHEY and CDR2 as SVGAGI. The ends lost 0 bases at V and 6 bases at J; junction bases unmatched: 2. Written as DNA, the CDR3 is TGTGCCAGCAGTTACTCGAGCGGGGGGGCCAATGAGCAGTTCTTC. Residues: CASSYSSGGANEQFF.

About this clonotype itself: Compared with germline, one end of the junction differs, possibly owing to a read error. The J gene is TRBJ2-5, the V gene TRBV6-2 or TRBV6-3; D may be TRBD2 (6 bases). This CDR3 has 17 residues. CDR1 and CDR2 from the germline V gene are MNHEY and SVGEGT. This CDR3 is CVSSYSRAGRDEDTQYF. CDR3 coding DNA: TGTGTCAGCAGTTACTCGAGGGCGGGGAGAGACGAAGATACCCAGTACTTC.

With respect to this clonotype: This may be a read error, as it is one base from a much larger clone. The chain recombines TRBV20-1 with TRBJ2-5; 7 bases match TRBD1. V lost 6 bases to trimming and J lost 5 bases; unmatched junction nucleotides: 9. The CDR3 runs 13 residues. Germline V gives CDR1 DFQATT, CDR2 SNEGSKA (reference sequence). The CDR3 bases are TGCAGTGCCTTGGACAGGATTGACGAGACCCAGTACTTC. Its translation: CSALDRIDETQYF.

At least ten counts were recorded for this clonotype. The rearrangement links TRBV20-1 to TRBJ1-1; D ambiguous. This CDR3 comprises 13 residues. Germline values: CDR1 DFQATT, CDR2 SNEGSKA (reference sequence). Deletions cut 6 bases from V and 8 bases from J, with 19 bases between. In DNA form, the CDR3 reads TGCAGTGCCCCCCAAATAACGGAGGACGAAGCTTTCTTT. It translates to CSAPQITEDEAFF.

At least ten counts were recorded for this clonotype. The chain couples TRBV29-1 to TRBJ1-2; D is possibly TRBD1 (5 bases). The germline V and J ends were trimmed by 7 bases and 3 bases, with 12 bases remaining between them. In germline, CDR1 is SQVTM, CDR2 ANQGSEA. This CDR3 spans 12 amino acids. The CDR3 sequence is CSASQGDYGYTF. Written as DNA, the CDR3 is TGCAGCGCATCACAAGGGGACTATGGCTACACCTTC.